The 5 T cell receptor beta chains below come from one sample, sequenced in a study of blood T cell repertoires in COVID-19. The method was immunoSEQ multiplex PCR; TCRdb's version includes in-frame clones alone and lacks a portion of them. The sample records fewer than 700,000 clones, 85% to 90% being singletons. Sequencing input: peripheral blood. The receptor set was obtained from a woman aged 45-60 years with COVID-19, enrolled during active disease.

The count of this clone is one. V and J are TRBV9 and TRBJ2-7; weak D call: TRBD2 (5 bases). The CDR3 loop spans 14 amino acids. Germline V gives CDR1 SGDLS, CDR2 YYNGEE. Trimming took off 0 bases at V and 3 bases at J, with 10 bases between the two ends. The CDR3, as DNA: TGTGCCAGCAGCGTAGATCCCACTAGCTACGAGCAGTACTTC. This encodes CASSVDPTSYEQYF.

The chain joins TRBV19 to TRBJ1-2; D might be TRBD1 (5 bases). CDR1 is LNHDA, CDR2 SQIVND, per germline (reference sequence). The CDR3 length is 13 residues. The V and J ends lost 2 bases and 8 bases respectively, with 12 bases between them. CDR3 region: CASSIFGGDGYTF. In DNA form, the CDR3 reads TGTGCCAGTAGTATATTCGGGGGGGACGGCTACACCTTC.

This clone showed up just once. The chain carries TRBV7-8 and TRBJ2-3, with 13 bases identical to TRBD2. Per germline, CDR1 SGHVS and CDR2 FQNEAQ. The CDR3 sequence is 16 residues long. With V trimmed by 4 bases and J by 2 bases, 3 bases remained unmatched. The CDR3 DNA reads TGTGCCAGCAGCTCGGGACTAGCGGGGAACACAGATACGCAGTATTTT. Translation gives CASSSGLAGNTDTQYF.

This clone showed up just once. The chain employs TRBV7-8 and TRBJ2-2; D is uncertain. The CDR3 spans 15 residues. CDR1 and CDR2 from the germline V gene are SGHVS and FQNEAQ. V was trimmed by 0 bases and J by 7 bases, leaving 12 bases between them. CDR3 nucleotides: TGTGCCAGCAGCTTAGCGCACGGGTCCAACGGGGAGCTGTTTTTT. The encoded protein is CASSLAHGSNGELFF. The whole variable domain, filled in from reference TRBV7-8 and TRBJ2-2, reads GAGVSQSPRYKVAKRGQDVALRCDPISGHVSLFWYQQALGQGPEFLTYFQNEAQLDKSGLPSDRFFAERPEGSVSTLKIQRTQQEDSAVYLCASSLAHGSNGELFFGEGSRLTVL.

A single count supports this clone. This chain connects TRBV7-2 to TRBJ2-3, with 12 bases matching TRBD2. CDR1 and CDR2 from the germline V gene are SGHTA and FQGNSA. The CDR3 length is 16 residues. Unmatched junction bases numbered 4, after V lost 4 bases and J lost 2 bases. CDR3 in DNA: TGTGCCAGCAGCTCAAGGACTAGCGGGGCCACAGATACGCAGTATTTT. It codes for CASSSRTSGATDTQYF. Full variable domain (missing parts from reference TRBV7-2 and TRBJ2-3): GAGVSQSPSNKVTEKGKDVELRCDPISGHTALYWYRQSLGQGLEFLIYFQGNSAPDKSGLPSDRFSAERTGGSVSTLTIQRTQQEDSAVYLCASSSRTSGATDTQYFGPGTRLTVL.